This TCR beta chain was captured in a study of blood T cell repertoires in COVID-19. Study-level background: The origin of the acute and convalescent COVID-19 samples was the United States, Italy and Spain. PBMCs, B-cell-depleted T cells, or T cells provided the cDNA or gDNA that made up the material.

In the source study's methods: Nucleated cell counts were estimated from reference gene primer amplification. The method was immunoSEQ multiplex PCR; TCRdb's version includes in-frame clones alone and lacks a portion of them. That table supplies the V and J calls and clone size; D and trimming were determined from the DNA. The sample consists of a few hundred thousand clones, roughly 84% of them appearing once. The CDR3 runs to 14 residues. Germline V gene lookup returns CDR1 SGHTA and CDR2 FQGNSA. V was clipped by 11 bases and J by 2 bases, with 18 bases between them. This rearrangement joins TRBV7-2 to TRBJ1-2, with D tentatively TRBD1 (6 bases). The sequenced material came from peripheral blood. This TCR came from a woman in her thirties or forties who had recovered from COVID-19. DNA of the CDR3: TGTGCCTCCAAAACGGGGGGGCCGAACTATGGCTACACCTTC. It specifies CASKTGGPNYGYTF.